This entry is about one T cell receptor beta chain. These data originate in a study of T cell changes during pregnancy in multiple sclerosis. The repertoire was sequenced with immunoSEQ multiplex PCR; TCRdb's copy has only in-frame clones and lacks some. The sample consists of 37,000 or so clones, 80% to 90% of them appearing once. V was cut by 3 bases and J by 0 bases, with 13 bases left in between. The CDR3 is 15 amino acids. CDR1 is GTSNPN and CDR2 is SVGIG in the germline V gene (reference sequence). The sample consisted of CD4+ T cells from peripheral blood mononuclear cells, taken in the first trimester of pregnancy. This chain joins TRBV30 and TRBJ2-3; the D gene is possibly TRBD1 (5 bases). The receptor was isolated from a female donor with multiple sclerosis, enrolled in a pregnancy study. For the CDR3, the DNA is TGTGCCTGGAGAGACAGCCCCGCTAGCACAGATACGCAGTATTTT. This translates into CAWRDSPASTDTQYF.